This T cell receptor beta chain is drawn from a study of beta chain features in type 1 diabetes. Background on the study: There were approximately 100,000,000 sorted cells examined across all samples.

Germline V gene data show CDR1 as SGHRS and CDR2 as YFSETQ. With 4 bases removed from V and 6 bases from J, the gap between germline ends came to 23 bases. The CDR3 loop spans 17 amino acids. This clone was observed a handful of times. It was one heparinised blood draw, averaging around 120 mL, that each donor gave. Sequencing targeted expressed TCRB transcripts, as all isolated RNA had been reverse transcribed. Clones were read by immunoSEQ multiplex PCR, and TCRdb kept only the in-frame ones, dropping some. The repertoire includes around 340,000 clones, about 20% of them detected once, and about 0.044% sits in the top ten.

Sequences were obtained from naive CD4+ T cells from blood. The chain links TRBV5-1 to TRBJ2-1, with a possible D match to TRBD2 (6 bases). The clonotype originates from a woman between 18 and 30 years old in good health. CDR3 bases: TGCGCCAGCAGCGTCGGCACAATAACTCGGGAGCTCAATGAGCAGTTCTTC. Translating gives CASSVGTITRELNEQFF.